These 19 T cell receptor beta chains share one sample of origin, sequenced in a study of cytomegalovirus exposure and HLA in healthy donors (dated by TCRdb to about 2017). Library preparation employed the immunoSEQ multiplex PCR assay. For the multiplex PCR, a mixture combining 60 forward primers for TCR Vbeta segments and 13 reverse primers for TCR Jbeta segments was used. TCRdb limited this immuneACCESS table to in-frame rearrangements with V and J called. A share of clones is missing; checked studies link under half to unresolved V genes, and the rest is unexplained. The sample table records under 200,000 clones; roughly 78% of these occur just once. The top ten constitute 0.65% to 0.75% of the sample. Input material: PBMCs. The receptor set was obtained from a woman between 40 and 50 years old in good health and CMV-seronegative.

The genes are TRBV14 and TRBJ2-7, with a possible D match to TRBD1 (6 bases). From germline, CDR1 is SGHDN and CDR2 FVKESK. The CDR3 length is 12 residues. Trimming left V 3 bases short and J 9 bases short, with 12 bases between. The CDR3: CASSHGQLRQYF. The CDR3 DNA is TGTGCCAGCAGCCACGGACAGCTCCGGCAGTACTTC.

This clone was counted a few times. The V gene is TRBV7-9, the J gene TRBJ2-5; possible D gene TRBD1, 6 bases. The V and J ends lost 5 bases and 2 bases respectively, with 12 bases between them. This CDR3 spans 14 amino acids. CDR1 SEHNR and CDR2 FQNEAQ come from the germline V gene (reference sequence). The CDR3 reads CASSPGTQQETQYF. CDR3 DNA: TGTGCCAGCAGCCCCGGGACACAACAAGAGACCCAGTACTTC.

This chain joins TRBV7-8 and TRBJ1-1, with TRBD1 identical over 8 bases. Per germline, CDR1 SGHVS and CDR2 FQNEAQ. The CDR3 totals 16 residues. V lost 5 bases to trimming and J lost 4 bases; unmatched junction nucleotides: 12. The CDR3 is CASSPTRGQGLTEAFF. In DNA, the CDR3 is TGTGCCAGCAGCCCGACCCGCGGACAGGGCCTCACTGAAGCTTTCTTT. The variable domain in full, with the rest retrieved from reference TRBV7-8 and TRBJ1-1, is GAGVSQSPRYKVAKRGQDVALRCDPISGHVSLFWYQQALGQGPEFLTYFQNEAQLDKSGLPSDRFFAERPEGSVSTLKIQRTQQEDSAVYLCASSPTRGQGLTEAFFGQGTRLTVV.

The V gene is TRBV7-2, the J gene TRBJ1-1; D gene uncertain. This CDR3 spans 14 amino acids. Germline V gene data show CDR1 as SGHTA and CDR2 as FQGNSA. V was shortened by 1 base and J by 4 bases, with 10 bases between the two germline ends. CDR3 DNA: TGTGCCAGCAGCTTAGACAGTTTAATCACTGAAGCTTTCTTT. Amino acids: CASSLDSLITEAFF.

A word on this clone: A junction end diverges from the germline sequence, so it may reflect a read error. The rearrangement joins TRBV7-9 to TRBJ2-3; D gene uncertain. CDR3 length: 16 amino acids. Germline CDR1 reads SEHNR; CDR2 reads FQNEAQ (reference sequence). The CDR3 sequence: CSSSSPTDTSTDTQYF. Here the CDR3 DNA reads TGTTCCAGCAGCTCCCCGACTGATACTAGCACAGATACGCAGTATTTT.

Regarding this clone: The CDR3 does not end in the conserved phenylalanine or tryptophan, so this is likely a read error. The chain uses TRBV15 and TRBJ1-2; 8 bases are a match to TRBD1. From germline, CDR1 is LNHNV and CDR2 YYDKDF (reference sequence). J was trimmed by 4 bases and V by 5 bases; bases with no gene match: 3. The CDR3 totals 13 residues. CDR3 in amino acids: CATSRTGGYGYTS. The CDR3 DNA follows: TGTGCCACCAGCCGAACAGGGGGCTATGGCTACACCTCC.

V gene TRBV13 combines with J gene TRBJ1-2; 8 positions match TRBD1. The CDR3 is 17 residues long. V dropped 7 bases and J dropped 3; count of bases not matched to a gene: 16. The germline gives CDR1 PRHDT, CDR2 FYEKMQ (reference sequence). DNA for the CDR3: TGTGCCAGCATTTCCAGGAGGACAGGGACGGCGGACTATGGCTACACCTTC. It codes for CASISRRTGTADYGYTF.

This clone has a handful of counts. Other DNA sequences of this sample code for an identical CDR3. The chain carries TRBV14 and TRBJ1-1; tentative D call: TRBD1 (6 bases). In germline, CDR1 is SGHDN, CDR2 FVKESK. The V end lost 3 bases, the J end lost 0 bases, and 8 bases lay between the germline ends. CDR3 length equals 14 residues. The CDR3 region is CASSHRGLNTEAFF. The CDR3 DNA reads TGTGCCAGCAGCCACAGGGGTTTGAACACTGAAGCTTTCTTT.

This rearrangement joins TRBV7-9 to TRBJ2-7, with D maybe TRBD1 (6 bases). Trimming stripped 3 bases from V and 7 bases from J, with 16 bases between. Germline V gives CDR1 SEHNR, CDR2 FQNEAQ (reference sequence). The CDR3 is made up of 14 amino acids. The CDR3 loop is CASSFGPGDREQYF. The CDR3 DNA reads as TGTGCCAGCAGCTTTGGTCCAGGGGATAGGGAGCAGTACTTC.

There are a few counts of this clone. The chain uses TRBV4-2 and TRBJ1-4; D remains ambiguous. The V gene's germline CDR1 is LGHNA and CDR2 YNFKEQ. This CDR3 region has 15 residues. V lost 1 base to trimming and J lost 2 bases, with 8 bases between them. CDR3 residues: CASSQVEGTNEKLFF. CDR3 sequence (DNA): TGTGCCAGCAGCCAAGTGGAGGGCACTAATGAAAAACTGTTTTTT.

The chain employs TRBV6-6 and TRBJ1-2; 7 bases align to TRBD1. V gave up 5 bases and J gave up 2 bases; unmatched junction bases: 2. The CDR3 extends over 13 amino acids. The germline V gene has CDR1 MNHNY and CDR2 SVGAGI (reference sequence). CDR3 coding DNA: TGTGCCAGCAGTCGGGACAGCAACTATGGCTACACCTTC. Protein: CASSRDSNYGYTF.

The rearrangement links TRBV6-1 to TRBJ2-6, with unresolved D. The CDR3 length is 16 residues. V dropped 2 bases and J dropped 0 bases, with 8 bases sitting between them. CDR1 and CDR2 (germline): MNHNS, SASEGT. The CDR3 sequence: CASSELVVSGANVLTF. The CDR3 DNA reads as TGTGCCAGCAGTGAACTAGTGGTCTCTGGGGCCAACGTCCTGACTTTC.

The chain links TRBV9 to TRBJ1-2, with D perhaps TRBD1 (5 bases). From germline, CDR1 is SGDLS and CDR2 YYNGEE. The V end lost 4 bases, the J end lost 8 bases, and 18 bases lay between the germline ends. This CDR3 has 14 amino acids. The CDR3 protein is CASSSSGLRGGYTF. DNA for the CDR3: TGTGCCAGCAGCTCGTCGGGACTGCGGGGAGGCTACACCTTC.

This rearrangement joins TRBV11-2 to TRBJ1-3, with D possibly TRBD1 on 6 matching bases. V lost 2 bases and J 0 bases, leaving 11 bases between the germline ends. Germline CDR1 SGHAT, CDR2 FQNNGV. The CDR3 covers 16 residues. The CDR3 loop is CASSLSGRGSGNTIYF. The CDR3 bases are TGTGCCAGCAGCTTATCGGGCAGGGGCTCTGGAAACACCATATATTTT. Full variable domain (remainder filled in from reference TRBV11-2 and TRBJ1-3): EAGVAQSPRYKIIEKRQSVAFWCNPISGHATLYWYQQILGQGPKLLIQFQNNGVVDDSQLPKDRFSAERLKGVDSTLKIQPAKLEDSAVYLCASSLSGRGSGNTIYFGEGSWLTVV.

This clone came up once. The rearrangement links TRBV18 to TRBJ2-1, with TRBD2 identical over 12 bases. The V segment lost 3 bases and the J segment 3 bases; nucleotides outside the gene matches: 6. Germline V gene sequence: CDR1 KGHSH, CDR2 LQKENI. The CDR3 runs 17 residues. The CDR3 nucleotides are TGTGCCAGCTCACCGACTAGCGGGGGCCTCCTCTACAATGAGCAGTTCTTC. Translation: CASSPTSGGLLYNEQFF.

The chain links TRBV4-1 to TRBJ2-3; D is unresolved. V lost 1 base and J 2 bases, leaving 7 bases between the germline ends. CDR1 and CDR2 (germline): MGHRA, YSYEKL. The CDR3 extends over 14 amino acids. CDR3 amino acids: CASSQGQATDTQYF. CDR3 nucleotides: TGCGCCAGCAGCCAAGGTCAGGCCACAGATACGCAGTATTTT.

The CDR3 nucleotides read TGTGCTAGTGACCTTTCGGATGAGCAGTTCTTC. It specifies CASDLSDEQFF. The chain couples TRBV12-5 to TRBJ2-1; D gene uncertain. CDR1 is LGHNT and CDR2 is FRNRAP in the germline V gene. This CDR3 region has 11 residues. V was cut by 7 bases and J by 8 bases, with 9 bases left in between.

This sequence joins TRBV5-1 and TRBJ2-1, with TRBD2 as a possible D gene (6 bases). The CDR3 is made up of 18 amino acids. The V gene's germline CDR1 is SGHRS and CDR2 YFSETQ. The V end was cut by 0 bases, the J end by 0 bases, with 16 bases between. The CDR3 reads CASSLGRPGRFSYNEQFF. CDR3 coding DNA: TGCGCCAGCAGCTTGGGCCGGCCGGGGAGGTTCTCCTACAATGAGCAGTTCTTC.

This chain uses TRBV9 with TRBJ2-2; a possible D gene is TRBD2 (7 bases). V was pared by 4 bases and J by 1 base, with 14 bases between. In germline, CDR1 is SGDLS, CDR2 YYNGEE. This CDR3 has 16 residues. CDR3 protein: CASSPSGGRNTGELFF. In DNA, the CDR3 is TGTGCCAGCAGCCCGTCGGGGGGCCGGAACACCGGGGAGCTGTTTTTT.